Shown below are 18 T cell receptor beta chains from a single sample sequenced in a study of T cells after yellow fever vaccination. Via MiXCR, TCRdb re-called the 5' RACE reads, giving one row per CDR3 protein. The table has 140,000 to 150,000 distinct CDR3 sequences, just over 6.5% seen once; the top ten hold more than 0.6%. The sample consisted of CD4+ T cells sorted from PBMCs, taken 10 days after the yellow fever booster vaccination. These receptors all come from a man aged 25 to 45 who received the YFV17D yellow fever vaccine.

With respect to this clonotype: Just one base apart from a much larger clone, this may be a read error. V and J are TRBV7-2 and TRBJ2-1, with TRBD2 matching over 7 bases. V was pared by 4 bases and J by 12 bases, with 12 bases of the junction left unmatched. This CDR3 spans 14 amino acids. Germline V gene sequence: CDR1 SGHTA, CDR2 FQGNSA. The CDR3 here is CASSWGGSTVGQFF. The CDR3 bases are TGTGCCAGCAGCTGGGGGGGATCCACTGTGGGGCAGTTCTTC.

The genes are TRBV7-9 and TRBJ2-5; 16 bases line up with TRBD2. Germline V gives CDR1 SEHNR, CDR2 FQNEAQ (reference sequence). The CDR3 is made up of 17 amino acids. Trimming cost V 4 bases and J 10 bases; bases outside gene matches: 12. In DNA, the CDR3 is TGTGCCAGCAGCTGGGGGACTAGCGGGAGGGCCGGGTCGGACCAGTACTTC. Encoded protein: CASSWGTSGRAGSDQYF.

This clonotype was counted between two and nine times. The CDR3 DNA reads TGCGCCAGCAGAGCCACTAGCGGGAGGAGCACAGATACGCAGTATTTT. Its translation is CASRATSGRSTDTQYF. V gene TRBV10-2 combines with J gene TRBJ2-3; 12 bases agree with TRBD2. The V gene end was trimmed by 6 bases and the J gene end by 0 bases; junction bases not matched to a gene: 4. This CDR3 is built from 16 residues. The germline gives CDR1 WSHSY, CDR2 SAAADI.

This clonotype was seen at least ten times. The chain couples TRBV7-2 to TRBJ2-5, with D uncertain. Germline CDR1 is SGHTA and CDR2 is FQGNSA. V was clipped by 2 bases and J by 4 bases, with 8 bases between them. This CDR3 is 13 amino acids long. CDR3 in amino acids: CASSLRVSETQYF. As DNA, the CDR3 is TGTGCCAGCAGCTTAAGGGTCTCAGAGACCCAGTACTTC.

The table lists this clonotype with many counts. The J gene is TRBJ2-6, the V gene TRBV10-3; D not certain. V was clipped by 4 bases and J by 2 bases, with 12 bases between them. The length of the CDR3 is 16 residues. Looked up from germline, CDR1 is ENHRY and CDR2 is SYGVKD. The CDR3 sequence: CAISAGLGTGANVLTF. The CDR3 region has the DNA TGTGCCATCAGTGCCGGGCTGGGCACTGGGGCCAACGTCCTGACTTTC.

V usage is TRBV7-8 and J usage is TRBJ2-3; D remains unclear. The CDR3 is made up of 13 amino acids. The V end lost 2 bases, the J end lost 6 bases, and 9 bases lay between the germline ends. CDR1 and CDR2 from the germline V gene are SGHVS and FQNEAQ. CDR3 DNA sequence: TGTGCCAGCAGCTTAAGGCCCGGGGATACGCAGTATTTT. Protein product: CASSLRPGDTQYF.

This clonotype turned up a few times. The gene calls are TRBV11-3 and TRBJ2-2; TRBD2 matches at 16 bases. V lost 5 bases and J lost 4; bases outside the gene matches: 16. The CDR3 spans 21 residues. Germline assignment: CDR1 SGHNT and CDR2 YENEEA. The CDR3 here is CASSHQPARGLAGGSTGELFF. The DNA for the CDR3 is TGTGCCAGCAGCCACCAACCAGCGAGGGGACTAGCGGGGGGGAGCACCGGGGAGCTGTTTTTT. The full variable domain, with the rest looked up from reference TRBV11-3 and TRBJ2-2, is EAGVVQSPRYKIIEKKQPVAFWCNPISGHNTLYWYLQNLGQGPELLIRYENEEAVDDSQLPKDRFSAERLKGVDSTLKIQPAELGDSAVYLCASSHQPARGLAGGSTGELFFGEGSRLTVL.

This clonotype was detected many times. J is TRBJ2-7 and V is TRBV29-1; 7 bases line up with TRBD2. The J segment lost 0 bases and the V segment lost 1 base, leaving 9 bases of the junction unmatched. The CDR3 is 16 residues long. The germline CDR1 and CDR2 sequences are SQVTM and ANQGSEA. The CDR3 protein is CSVEGGGPRGSYEQYF. The CDR3 bases are TGCAGCGTTGAAGGGGGGGGACCTAGGGGCTCCTACGAGCAGTACTTC.

Concerning this clonotype: At one end the junction does not follow the germline gene, possibly because of a read error. The CDR3 reads CARSAIAGRGQETQYF. The CDR3 DNA sequence: TGTGCCCGCAGTGCTATCGCGGGACGGGGCCAAGAGACCCAGTACTTC. The V and J genes are TRBV25-1 and TRBJ2-5, with a weak D call TRBD2 (6 bases). This CDR3 region has 16 residues. CDR1 is MGHDK and CDR2 is SYGVNS in the germline V gene.

This clonotype came up many times. V usage is TRBV15 and J usage is TRBJ2-5, with D unresolved. This CDR3 has 12 residues. V was pared by 5 bases and J by 4 bases, with 8 bases between. Germline V gene lookup returns CDR1 LNHNV and CDR2 YYDKDF (reference sequence). As DNA, the CDR3 is TGTGCCACCAGCCTGCACGGAGAGACCCAGTACTTC. It translates to CATSLHGETQYF.

At least ten counts were recorded for this clonotype. V usage is TRBV6-2 or TRBV6-3 and J usage is TRBJ2-1; weak D call: TRBD2 (5 bases). V was shortened by 6 bases and J by 4 bases, with 13 bases between the two germline ends. Germline CDR1 MNHEY, CDR2 SVGEGT. CDR3 length: 14 amino acids. This chain's CDR3 is CASSLGLEYNEQFF. In nucleotides, the CDR3 is TGTGCCAGCAGCCTAGGACTGGAGTACAATGAGCAGTTCTTC.

This clonotype is a singleton in its sample. The chain joins TRBV29-1 to TRBJ2-2; D remains ambiguous. Germline V CDR1 and CDR2: SQVTM, ANQGSEA. The ends were cut back, 6 bases at V and 6 bases at J, with 8 bases in the middle. The CDR3 covers 11 residues. CDR3 in DNA: TGCAGCGTCCGAGGATCCGGGGAGCTGTTTTTT. Translation: CSVRGSGELFF.

This clonotype was detected many times. The chain joins TRBV3-1 to TRBJ2-2; D may be TRBD2 (6 bases). The ends were cut back, 3 bases at V and 6 bases at J, with 8 bases in the middle. CDR1 and CDR2 from the germline V gene are LGHDT and YNNKEL (reference sequence). This CDR3 comprises 13 residues. The CDR3 here is CASSHPGAGELFF. CDR3 DNA sequence: TGTGCCAGCAGCCATCCGGGGGCCGGGGAGCTGTTTTTT.

Concerning this clonotype: Possible read error: a much larger clone is one base away. This chain uses TRBV3-1 with TRBJ2-3; D is undetermined. Trimming removed 3 bases at V and 4 bases at J, with 8 bases between. Per the germline V gene, CDR1 is LGHDT and CDR2 is YNNKEL (reference sequence). This CDR3 has 13 residues. The CDR3 loop is CASSHSLADTQYF. The DNA of the CDR3 is TGTGCCAGCAGCCATTCGCTCGCAGATACGCAGTATTTT.

This clonotype was detected ten times or more. This rearrangement joins TRBV7-8 to TRBJ2-7; no firm D call. The CDR3 contains 14 residues. Trimming took 1 base from V and 0 from J, leaving 7 bases between them. CDR1 and CDR2 (germline): SGHVS, FQNEAQ. Written as DNA, the CDR3 is TGTGCCAGCAGCTTAGGACGGAGCTCCTACGAGCAGTACTTC. Translation gives CASSLGRSSYEQYF.

This clonotype has a count of ten or more. The chain couples TRBV9 to TRBJ1-2, with no clear D. Looked up from germline, CDR1 is SGDLS and CDR2 is YYNGEE. This CDR3 contains 15 residues. With 4 bases removed from V and 3 bases from J, the gap between germline ends came to 16 bases. CDR3 DNA sequence: TGTGCCAGCAGCCCCAATGGGCGATCCGACTATGGCTACACCTTC. Translation: CASSPNGRSDYGYTF. Full variable domain (missing parts from reference TRBV9 and TRBJ1-2): DSGVTQTPKHLITATGQRVTLRCSPRSGDLSVYWYQQSLDQGLQFLIQYYNGEERAKGNILERFSAQQFPDLHSELNLSSLELGDSALYFCASSPNGRSDYGYTFGSGTRLTVV.

In its sample, this clonotype was seen many times. The CDR3 protein is CASSKGFSYEQYF. The CDR3 nucleotides are TGTGCCAGCAGCAAAGGGTTCTCCTACGAGCAGTACTTC. The chain joins TRBV6-6 to TRBJ2-7; D is unresolved. V lost 6 bases to trimming and J lost 0 bases, with 9 bases between them. In germline, CDR1 is MNHNY, CDR2 SVGAGI (reference sequence). This CDR3 comprises 13 residues.

In this sample, this clonotype turned up many times. The chain joins TRBV27 to TRBJ2-3, with D perhaps matching TRBD1 (6 bases). The V end was cut by 7 bases, the J end by 1 base, with 9 bases between. The CDR3 extends over 13 amino acids. Per the germline V gene, CDR1 is MNHEY and CDR2 is SMNVEV (reference sequence). The CDR3 DNA reads as TGTGCCAGCACAAGGACAGGCACAGATACGCAGTATTTT. Residues: CASTRTGTDTQYF.